These T cell receptor beta chains were read from a single sample in a study of shared clonotypes between healthy human individuals. Here immunoSEQ multiplex PCR was the method, and the copy in TCRdb shows in-frame clones only, minus some. The table has roughly 2,300,000 clones, 85% to 95% seen once. Sequencing was carried out using naive CD4+ T cells from PBMCs. The source is a man between 18 and 35 years old in good health. Some clones in this sample may be carry-over from other donors' samples. CDR3s include the opening cysteine and the closing phenylalanine or tryptophan. Each record gives: clone size, V gene, J gene, D gene, CDR3 protein, CDR3 DNA. The D gene is left open where the match is weak. The size field is filled for only some rows; it gives once, few, many or a size class.

clone_size: -
v_call: TRBV5-1
j_call: TRBJ1-2
d_call: TRBD1
cdr3_aa: CASSFSDRGNGYTF
cdr3_nt: TGCGCCAGCAGCTTTTCGGACAGGGGGAATGGCTACACCTTC

clone_size: -
v_call: TRBV27
j_call: TRBJ2-2
d_call: TRBD1
cdr3_aa: CASRMTGDEHRGAVF
cdr3_nt: TGTGCCAGCCGTATGACAGGGGACGAACACCGGGGAGCTGTTTTT

clone_size: -
v_call: TRBV5-6
j_call: TRBJ2-7
d_call: TRBD2
cdr3_aa: CASSATSGRPARYEQYF
cdr3_nt: TGTGCCAGCAGCGCGACTAGCGGGAGGCCTGCGCGGTACGAGCAGTACTTC

clone_size: -
v_call: TRBV11-2
j_call: TRBJ2-2
d_call: -
cdr3_aa: CASTPRSGSYTGELFF
cdr3_nt: TGTGCCAGCACCCCCCGGAGTGGCAGCTACACCGGGGAGCTGTTTTTT

clone_size: -
v_call: TRBV5-4
j_call: TRBJ2-1
d_call: TRBD1
cdr3_aa: CASSHVNRGKSNEQFF
cdr3_nt: TGTGCCAGCAGCCACGTTAACAGGGGTAAATCCAATGAGCAGTTCTTC

clone_size: -
v_call: TRBV28
j_call: TRBJ2-7
d_call: -
cdr3_aa: CASSLQGYEGEQYF
cdr3_nt: TGTGCCAGCAGCCTGCAGGGATACGAAGGGGAGCAGTACTTC

clone_size: -
v_call: TRBV7-9
j_call: TRBJ2-7
d_call: TRBD1
cdr3_aa: CASSTDRGAYEQYF
cdr3_nt: TGTGCCAGCAGCACGGACAGGGGGGCGTACGAGCAGTACTTC

clone_size: -
v_call: TRBV7-3
j_call: TRBJ2-1
d_call: TRBD2
cdr3_aa: CASSLGAGGPNEQFF
cdr3_nt: TGTGCCAGCAGCTTAGGAGCGGGAGGGCCTAATGAGCAGTTCTTC

clone_size: -
v_call: TRBV28
j_call: TRBJ2-2
d_call: -
cdr3_aa: CASSRAGTEAGELFF
cdr3_nt: TGTGCCAGCAGTCGGGCGGGGACAGAGGCCGGGGAGCTGTTTTTT

clone_size: -
v_call: TRBV5-1
j_call: TRBJ1-1
d_call: TRBD1
cdr3_aa: CASSALQGALWIEAFF
cdr3_nt: TGCGCCAGCAGCGCACTACAGGGGGCGTTGTGGATTGAAGCTTTCTTT

clone_size: -
v_call: TRBV2
j_call: TRBJ2-1
d_call: TRBD2
cdr3_aa: CASRISFLGLADYNEQFF
cdr3_nt: TGTGCCAGCAGGATTTCCTTCTTGGGACTAGCGGACTACAATGAGCAGTTCTTC

clone_size: -
v_call: TRBV6-6
j_call: TRBJ1-2
d_call: -
cdr3_aa: CASTSDGRRGYTF
cdr3_nt: TGTGCCAGCACCTCCGACGGACGTCGGGGCTACACCTTC

clone_size: -
v_call: TRBV30
j_call: TRBJ2-2
d_call: -
cdr3_aa: CAWRLAVRTGELFF
cdr3_nt: TGTGCCTGGAGACTAGCAGTGCGCACCGGGGAGCTGTTTTTT

clone_size: -
v_call: TRBV5-1
j_call: TRBJ2-1
d_call: TRBD2
cdr3_aa: CASSLGPAGVGNEQFF
cdr3_nt: TGCGCCAGCAGCTTGGGACCAGCGGGAGTAGGAAATGAGCAGTTCTTC

clone_size: -
v_call: TRBV4-2
j_call: TRBJ2-7
d_call: TRBD2
cdr3_aa: CASSHMVAGGTYEQYF
cdr3_nt: TGTGCCAGCAGCCATATGGTAGCGGGGGGGACCTACGAGCAGTACTTC

clone_size: -
v_call: TRBV5-4
j_call: TRBJ1-1
d_call: -
cdr3_aa: CASSSRGLDTEAFF
cdr3_nt: TGTGCCAGCAGCTCCCGGGGCCTTGACACTGAAGCTTTCTTT

clone_size: -
v_call: TRBV6-1
j_call: TRBJ1-5
d_call: -
cdr3_aa: CATAEGNQPQHF
cdr3_nt: TGTGCCACGGCTGAGGGCAATCAGCCCCAGCATTTT

clone_size: -
v_call: TRBV29-1
j_call: TRBJ2-7
d_call: -
cdr3_aa: CRGTRPYEQYF
cdr3_nt: TGCAGGGGGACACGTCCCTACGAGCAGTACTTC

clone_size: -
v_call: TRBV7-9
j_call: TRBJ1-1
d_call: TRBD1
cdr3_aa: CASSLEGGWGVEAFF
cdr3_nt: TGTGCCAGCAGCTTAGAAGGGGGCTGGGGGGTTGAAGCTTTCTTT

clone_size: once
v_call: TRBV9
j_call: TRBJ2-3
d_call: TRBD2
cdr3_aa: CASSGKLAFSTDTQYF
cdr3_nt: TGTGCCAGCAGCGGGAAACTAGCGTTTAGCACAGATACGCAGTATTTT

clone_size: once
v_call: TRBV14
j_call: TRBJ2-1
d_call: -
cdr3_aa: CASSQVGLHEQFF
cdr3_nt: TGTGCCAGCAGCCAAGTAGGGCTTCATGAGCAGTTCTTC

clone_size: -
v_call: TRBV6-5
j_call: TRBJ2-5
d_call: -
cdr3_aa: CASTTQGGRKTQYF
cdr3_nt: TGTGCCAGCACCACCCAGGGGGGACGAAAGACCCAGTACTTC